The clone carrying this TCR beta chain was counted between two and nine times. Its antigen is unknown. Mouse gene names apply. The read halts 1 residue ahead of the CDR3 end, with the missing end drawn from the germline J gene. CDR1 and CDR2 (germline): SGHLS, HYDKME. Germline trimming cut 2 bases from V and 5 bases from J; bases unmatched to any gene: 6. The CDR3 contains 14 residues. CDR3 sequences, V/J genes, frequencies and template counts came from survey-depth TCRbeta sequencing. Clones were read by immunoSEQ multiplex PCR, and TCRdb kept only the in-frame ones, dropping some. Among just under 7,500 clones listed, roughly half were seen once. The data are from a study of tissue T cells after allogeneic stem cell transplantation. Broader study findings: Sampling depth was limited, and the cohort was small and clinically varied. Some tissue clones might be persisting host cells; their alloreactivity or antigen specificity was not determined.

Time point specified: mouse harvest day 7 after allogeneic transplant. Each mouse received 10^7 T-cell-depleted marrow cells plus 10^6 splenic CD5+ T cells by tail vein. B6 (H2b) cells into BALB/c (H2d) mice; tissues taken at day 7 or 14. This sequence was found in a female BALB/c mouse given C57BL/6 T cells with graft-versus-host disease after an allogeneic hematopoietic cell transplant. The sample was gut tissue. The gene calls are TRBV12-2 and TRBJ2-3, with 7 bases matching TRBD1. Partial CDR3 DNA: TGTGCCAGCTCTCGAACAGGGGTTGGAGAAACGCTGTAT. Protein sequence: CASSRTGVGETLY. The whole CDR3 sequence reads CASSRTGVGETLYF.